This entry features one T cell receptor (beta chain) sequence. This clonotype was detected ten times or more. Its antigen remains unidentified. No base-level quality is on record; no much larger clone is a single base apart. The data originate from a study of CD8 T cells in ankylosing spondylitis (dated by TCRdb to between 2016 and 2019). General notes on the study: The study set out to find disease-linked TCR variants by profiling T cell receptor beta repertoires in ankylosing spondylitis patients and healthy donors. In total, the full study cohort was made up of roughly 100 healthy donors and some 26 ankylosing spondylitis patients. Peripheral blood was sampled, and synovial fluid was additionally collected from ankylosing spondylitis patients.

This sample was sequenced with an Illumina HiSeq 2500. Quantitative 5'-RACE with molecular barcodes was the method used to prepare the TCR beta libraries. Processing in the source paper ran as follows. A new computational method, built on a probabilistic model of VDJ rearrangement, was used to identify disease-linked TCR variants. The public reads were quality trimmed at Q25 with fastp and then assembled into clones with MiXCR by TCRdb, keeping productive beta chains. Every distinct CDR3 protein forms one entry, paired with its most common genes and DNA. These V and J calls derive from TCRdb rather than the authors' analysis. The sample table shows roughly 230,000 distinct CDR3 sequences, and roughly a tenth are seen once. Of the sample, less than 3% is held by the ten largest clones. The research as a whole found: Blood from ankylosing spondylitis patients appeared to be characterized by a TCR beta motif composed of 7 to 9 highly homologous amino acid variants. Some TCR beta motif variants had previously been reported in synovial fluid and blood of reactive arthritis patients, which suggested common disease-initiation mechanisms. The disease-linked clones showed a CD8+ phenotype and occurred at relatively low frequencies in peripheral blood. The disease-linked clones were reported as significantly enriched in matched synovial fluid samples from ankylosing spondylitis patients.

From V the trimming removes 1 base and from J it removes 6 bases, while the gene matches leave 12 bases of the junction unaccounted for. Reading the germline V gene gives CDR1 SGHAT and CDR2 FQNNGV. Taken from cysteine to phenylalanine, the CDR3 has 19 residues. This entry keeps only the CDR3 DNA: 57 bases, framed from base 1. This TCR was recovered from a male donor with ankylosing spondylitis or in good health (not recorded which). Sequencing was carried out using blood, either unsorted or a sorted T cell fraction (not recorded which). This chain joins TRBV11-2 to TRBJ2-3, with 14 junctional bases fitting TRBD2. CDR3 protein: CASSLGKTGTSGSSDTQYF. Here is the DNA: TGTGCCAGCAGCTTAGGGAAGACCGGGACTAGCGGGAGTAGTGATACGCAGTATTTT. When the CDR3 is completed using the reference TRBV11-2 and TRBJ2-3 genes on either side, the full variable domain is EAGVAQSPRYKIIEKRQSVAFWCNPISGHATLYWYQQILGQGPKLLIQFQNNGVVDDSQLPKDRFSAERLKGVDSTLKIQPAKLEDSAVYLCASSLGKTGTSGSSDTQYFGPGTRLTVL.